The rows below give T cell receptor beta chains drawn from one sample of a study of blood T cell repertoires in COVID-19. Assay: immunoSEQ multiplex PCR; the TCRdb copy retains only in-frame clones and omits some. Here the sample spans 350,000 to 400,000 clones, just over 90% being singletons. Sequencing was performed on PBMCs or T cells enriched from blood (not recorded which). All receptors come from a woman aged 40 to 50 who had been exposed to COVID-19. CDR3s include the opening cysteine and the closing phenylalanine or tryptophan. D genes are given only for firm matches. The listing skips clone size in some rows; elsewhere it reads once, few, many or a size class.

j_call | clone_size | v_call | d_call | cdr3_aa | cdr3_nt
TRBJ2-3 | - | TRBV7-9 | TRBD1 | CASSLATGQMDTQYF | TGTGCCAGCAGCTTAGCGACAGGGCAGATGGATACGCAGTATTTT
TRBJ2-3 | - | TRBV5-1 | - | CASSPFQGTDTQYF | TGCGCCAGCAGCCCGTTTCAGGGCACAGATACGCAGTATTTT
TRBJ2-7 | - | TRBV5-1 | TRBD2 | CASSPGTSGYEQYF | TGCGCCAGCAGCCCCGGGACTAGCGGCTACGAGCAGTACTTC
TRBJ1-6 | - | TRBV18 | TRBD1 | CASSLQDRDSPLHF | TGTGCCAGCTCACTGCAAGACAGGGATTCACCCCTCCACTTT
TRBJ2-1 | - | TRBV5-8 | TRBD1 | CASSAGTGAQLDLGFF | TGTGCCAGCAGCGCGGGGACAGGGGCCCAGCTAGACTTGGGGTTCTTC
TRBJ1-1 | once | TRBV29-1 | - | CSVRTGVSTEAFF | TGCAGCGTTCGGACGGGGGTGTCCACTGAAGCTTTCTTT
TRBJ1-2 | - | TRBV27 | TRBD1 | CASSPGGGPRHGYTF | TGTGCCAGCAGTCCGGGAGGGGGCCCTCGACATGGCTACACCTTC
TRBJ2-7 | - | TRBV6-5 | - | CASSYGAPRDEQYF | TGTGCCAGCAGTTACGGAGCCCCTCGGGACGAGCAGTACTTC
TRBJ1-2 | few | TRBV2 | - | CASSESRTGGYTF | TGTGCCAGCAGTGAATCCAGGACTGGCGGCTACACCTTC
TRBJ1-1 | - | TRBV7-9 | - | CASSSGRGRAFF | TGTGCCAGCAGTAGTGGGCGGGGTCGGGCTTTCTTT
TRBJ1-3 | - | TRBV7-9 | - | CASSLSEGQRRNTIYF | TGTGCCAGCAGCCTCAGTGAAGGACAGCGAAGAAACACCATATATTTT
TRBJ1-2 | few | TRBV10-3 | - | CAISEPGHINYGYTF | TGTGCCATCAGTGAGCCGGGACACATTAACTATGGCTACACCTTC
TRBJ2-7 | - | TRBV29-1 | - | CSVVRQTRSYEQYF | TGCAGCGTTGTCCGCCAGACTAGATCCTACGAGCAGTACTTC
TRBJ2-1 | - | TRBV3-1/TRBV3-2 | TRBD2 | CASSRETSGGYNEQFF | TGTGCCAGCAGCCGCGAAACTAGCGGGGGCTACAATGAGCAGTTCTTC
TRBJ2-2 | - | TRBV5-1 | - | CASSPVSPEGGELFF | TGCGCCAGCAGTCCGGTCTCGCCGGAGGGCGGGGAGCTGTTTTTT
TRBJ1-1 | - | TRBV19 | - | CASNEGGEAFF | TGTGCCAGTAATGAGGGTGGGGAAGCTTTCTTT
TRBJ2-3 | - | TRBV7-3 | - | CASSSFSTDTQYF | TGTGCCAGCAGCTCCTTTAGCACAGATACGCAGTATTTT
TRBJ2-3 | - | TRBV10-2 | TRBD2 | CASSPSGRWADTQYF | TGCGCCAGCAGCCCTAGCGGGAGATGGGCAGATACGCAGTATTTT
TRBJ1-5 | - | TRBV21-1 | - | CASSFWGHRAQPQHF | TGTGCCAGCAGCTTCTGGGGCCACCGGGCACAGCCCCAGCATTTT
TRBJ2-7 | - | TRBV7-2 | - | CASTSPSWRPRTYEQYF | TGTGCCAGCACCTCTCCTTCGTGGAGGCCTCGCACGTACGAGCAGTACTTC
TRBJ2-1 | - | TRBV29-1 | TRBD2 | CSVGRTSGGDEQFF | TGCAGCGTTGGTCGGACTAGCGGGGGGGATGAGCAGTTCTTC
TRBJ2-2 | - | TRBV3-1/TRBV3-2 | TRBD2 | CASSQSGENGELFF | TGTGCCAGCAGCCAGAGCGGGGAAAACGGGGAGCTGTTTTTT
TRBJ2-1 | - | TRBV12-5 | - | CASGPRDNEQFF | TGTGCTAGTGGTCCACGGGACAATGAGCAGTTCTTC
TRBJ1-3 | - | TRBV30 | TRBD1 | CAWNTDRDYTIYF | TGTGCCTGGAATACGGACAGGGATTACACCATATATTTT
TRBJ2-1 | - | TRBV4-1 | TRBD2 | CASSQVLAGERNEQFF | TGCGCCAGCAGCCAAGTCCTAGCGGGAGAAAGGAATGAGCAGTTCTTC
TRBJ1-5 | few | TRBV6-5 | TRBD1 | CASSRTGPNQPQHF | TGTGCCAGCAGTAGGACAGGCCCGAATCAGCCCCAGCATTTT
TRBJ1-2 | - | TRBV30 | TRBD1 | CAWSENRGANYGYTF | TGTGCCTGGAGTGAGAACAGGGGAGCTAACTATGGCTACACCTTC
TRBJ2-5 | - | TRBV3-1/TRBV3-2 | TRBD2 | CASSYGRTPYQETQYF | TGTGCCAGCAGCTACGGGAGGACTCCGTACCAAGAGACCCAGTACTTC
TRBJ1-1 | - | TRBV30 | - | CAGQGNTEAFF | TGTGCCGGTCAGGGGAACACTGAAGCTTTCTTT
TRBJ2-7 | - | TRBV7-9 | TRBD2 | CASSSYKPGTSSYEQYF | TGTGCCAGCAGCTCATATAAGCCCGGGACTAGTTCTTACGAGCAGTACTTC
TRBJ1-5 | - | TRBV10-2 | TRBD1 | CASSEFRTGGSNQPQHF | TGCGCCAGCAGTGAGTTCCGGACAGGAGGAAGCAATCAGCCCCAGCATTTT
TRBJ1-1 | - | TRBV27 | TRBD1 | CASSLDRGALNTEAFF | TGTGCCAGCAGTTTAGACAGGGGGGCCCTGAACACTGAAGCTTTCTTT
TRBJ2-7 | - | TRBV14 | TRBD2 | CASSQRGNWREGYEQYF | TGTGCCAGCAGCCAAAGGGGGAATTGGCGGGAGGGCTACGAGCAGTACTTC
TRBJ1-2 | many | TRBV7-2 | - | CASSLDGLRGPYGYTF | TGTGCCAGCAGCTTAGACGGCCTACGGGGTCCCTATGGCTACACCTTC
TRBJ2-1 | - | TRBV3-1/TRBV3-2 | TRBD1 | CASSRRTKTGGKHNEQFF | TGTGCCAGCAGCCGCCGCACCAAGACAGGGGGAAAACACAATGAGCAGTTCTTC
TRBJ1-5 | - | TRBV2 | - | CASSGQGGSNQPQHF | TGTGCCAGCAGTGGCCAGGGTGGGAGCAATCAGCCCCAGCATTTT
TRBJ2-5 | few | TRBV10-1 | TRBD1 | CASSETPQGAQETQYF | TGCGCCAGCAGTGAGACCCCACAGGGGGCTCAAGAGACCCAGTACTTC
TRBJ1-2 | - | TRBV5-6 | - | CASSSGIVWTNANYGYTF | TGTGCCAGCAGCTCGGGTATTGTCTGGACAAACGCTAACTATGGCTACACCTTC
TRBJ1-2 | - | TRBV7-2 | TRBD1 | CASSFSRTGGRDGYTF | TGTGCCAGCAGCTTTTCAAGGACAGGGGGTCGAGATGGCTACACCTTC
TRBJ2-1 | - | TRBV9 | TRBD2 | CASSVELADAYNEQFF | TGTGCCAGCAGCGTAGAACTAGCGGACGCCTACAATGAGCAGTTCTTC
TRBJ1-3 | - | TRBV7-9 | - | CASSLGGTGNTIYF | TGTGCCAGCAGCCTGGGGGGAACTGGAAACACCATATATTTT
TRBJ1-1 | - | TRBV27 | - | CASSIQGRNTEAFF | TGTGCCAGCAGTATACAAGGGAGGAACACTGAAGCTTTCTTT
TRBJ2-7 | - | TRBV11-3 | TRBD1 | CASSSRDRSYEQYF | TGTGCCAGCAGCTCGAGGGACAGATCCTACGAGCAGTACTTC
TRBJ1-6 | - | TRBV6-5 | - | CASSYSNSPLHF | TGTGCCAGCAGTTACAGCAATTCACCCCTCCACTTT
TRBJ2-2 | - | TRBV19 | TRBD1 | CATRIKTGAGELFF | TGTGCCACTAGAATTAAGACAGGGGCCGGGGAGCTGTTTTTT
TRBJ1-2 | - | TRBV7-9 | TRBD1 | CASSLETGQGYTF | TGTGCCAGCAGCTTGGAGACAGGGCAGGGCTACACCTTC
TRBJ1-2 | - | TRBV7-9 | - | CASSFVSPYGYTF | TGTGCCAGCAGCTTTGTCAGTCCGTATGGCTACACCTTC
TRBJ1-2 | - | TRBV5-4 | TRBD1 | CASNVGTANYGYTF | TGTGCCAGCAACGTCGGGACAGCTAACTATGGCTACACCTTC
TRBJ1-2 | - | TRBV30 | TRBD1 | CAWSEGQGAVDGYTF | TGTGCCTGGAGTGAAGGACAGGGGGCAGTCGACGGCTACACCTTC
TRBJ1-2 | once | TRBV20-1 | TRBD1 | CSASPQGAYGYTF | TGCAGTGCTAGTCCCCAGGGGGCCTATGGCTACACCTTC
TRBJ1-6 | once | TRBV5-5 | - | CASSLHGQTSPLHF | TGTGCCAGCAGCTTACACGGACAGACTTCACCCCTCCACTTT
TRBJ2-6 | once | TRBV15 | - | CATSREANRANVLTF | TGTGCCACCAGCAGAGAAGCAAACCGGGCCAACGTCCTGACTTTC
TRBJ1-2 | - | TRBV14 | - | CASSAAGIGYTF | TGTGCCAGCAGCGCCGCAGGGATTGGCTACACCTTC
TRBJ2-5 | - | TRBV5-1 | TRBD2 | CASSPSGGALETQYF | TGCGCCAGCAGCCCTAGCGGGGGGGCACTAGAGACCCAGTACTTC
TRBJ2-1 | - | TRBV27 | TRBD1 | CASSNRRDRDYNEQFF | TGTGCCAGCAGCAACCGTCGGGACAGGGACTACAATGAGCAGTTCTTC
TRBJ1-1 | - | TRBV20-1 | - | CSASSWVLAEAFF | TGCAGTGCTAGTAGCTGGGTTCTAGCTGAAGCTTTCTTT
TRBJ1-1 | - | TRBV7-2 | TRBD1 | CASSLGRTGGIWTEAFF | TGTGCCAGCAGCTTAGGACGGACAGGGGGAATCTGGACTGAAGCTTTCTTT
TRBJ2-5 | once | TRBV18 | - | CASSPLQGSQETQYF | TGTGCCAGCTCACCACTGCAGGGTAGTCAAGAGACCCAGTACTTC
TRBJ2-7 | - | TRBV12-5 | - | CASGLVASRGGDEQYF | TGTGCTAGTGGTTTGGTAGCATCTCGAGGGGGTGACGAGCAGTACTTC